The next 7 T cell receptor beta chains were all read from a single sample in a study of T cells in Graves' hyperthyroidism and ophthalmopathy. RNA transcripts yielded amplified TCR beta CDR3 regions. HTBI primers were employed in a first-round RT-PCR of the TCR CDR3. TCRdb called the multiplex PCR reads again in MiXCR, with one record for every CDR3 protein. The table includes approximately 720,000 distinct CDR3 sequences, around 20% detected once. Input material: blood. Receptors were obtained from a woman in her forties or fifties with Graves' hyperthyroidism that later progressed to Graves' ophthalmopathy.

V and J are TRBV7-9 and TRBJ2-3; the D gene is possibly TRBD2 (5 bases). The V and J ends lost 1 base and 5 bases respectively, with 13 bases between them. In germline, CDR1 is SEHNR, CDR2 FQNEAQ (reference sequence). The CDR3 covers 15 residues. The CDR3 DNA sequence: TGTGCCAGCAGCTTAGTACTAGGCGGAATAGATACGCAGTATTTT. Protein sequence: CASSLVLGGIDTQYF.

This clonotype occurred many times. The CDR3 bases are TGCGCCAGCACTTTCGACAGGGCTAACACTGAAGCTTTCTTT. Its translation is CASTFDRANTEAFF. The J gene is TRBJ1-1, the V gene TRBV10-2, with 7 positions matching TRBD1. Trimming cost V 7 bases and J 2 bases; bases outside gene matches: 7. Germline lookup yields CDR1 WSHSY and CDR2 SAAADI. The CDR3 loop spans 14 amino acids.

Comments on this clonotype: Since the CDR3 does not end with the conserved phenylalanine or tryptophan, this likely comes from a read error. The V gene is TRBV7-2, the J gene TRBJ2-5, with 7 bases lining up with TRBD2. This CDR3 has 14 residues. CDR1 SGHTA and CDR2 FQGNSA come from the germline V gene. V was pared by 4 bases and J by 4 bases, with 6 bases of the junction left unmatched. This chain's CDR3 is CASSSFLAAETQYL. DNA for the CDR3: TGTGCCAGCAGCTCCTTTCTAGCGGCAGAGACCCAGTACCTC.

This clonotype was seen at least ten times. This rearrangement joins TRBV30 to TRBJ1-2; 8 bases are shared with TRBD1. Per the germline V gene, CDR1 is GTSNPN and CDR2 is SVGIG (reference sequence). The J segment lost 1 base and the V segment lost 5 bases, leaving 9 bases of the junction unmatched. The CDR3 loop spans 15 amino acids. The CDR3 DNA sequence: TGTGCCTGGCAGGGGGCACGAGATGGTAACTATGGCTACACCTTC. It yields the protein CAWQGARDGNYGYTF. Full variable domain (outside the CDR3, taken from reference TRBV30 and TRBJ1-2): SQTIHQWPATLVQPVGSPLSLECTVEGTSNPNLYWYRQAAGRGLQLLFYSVGIGQISSEVPQNLSASRPQDRQFILSSKKLLLSDSGFYLCAWQGARDGNYGYTFGSGTRLTVV.

The gene calls are TRBV11-2 and TRBJ2-2; 9 nucleotides align to TRBD1. V lost 5 bases to trimming and J lost 2 bases; unmatched junction nucleotides: 9. CDR1 and CDR2 from the germline V gene are SGHAT and FQNNGV. The length of the CDR3 is 17 residues. CDR3 amino acids: CASSNRGLGRNTGELFF. The DNA for the CDR3 is TGTGCCAGCAGCAACAGGGGGCTCGGAAGAAACACCGGGGAGCTGTTTTTT.

This chain uses TRBV6-6 with TRBJ1-1, with no clear D. V gave up 0 bases and J gave up 7 bases, with 12 bases separating them. The CDR3 runs 14 residues. CDR1 is MNHNY, CDR2 SVGAGI, per germline (reference sequence). CDR3 bases: TGTGCCAGCAGTTACTCGAACGGGCCGGATGAAGCTTTCTTT. It is translated as CASSYSNGPDEAFF.

This clonotype was observed at least ten times. The chain joins TRBV2 to TRBJ2-3; perhaps TRBD1 as D (6 bases). CDR3 length equals 14 residues. Between the trimmed V and J ends, which lost 5 bases and 1 base, there was a span of 10 bases. Germline V gene lookup returns CDR1 SNHLY and CDR2 FYNNEI. The chain's CDR3 is CASSRDIGTDTQYF. The DNA of the CDR3 is TGTGCCAGCAGTCGGGACATAGGCACAGATACGCAGTATTTT. The variable domain in full, with the rest retrieved from reference TRBV2 and TRBJ2-3, is EPEVTQTPSHQVTQMGQEVILRCVPISNHLYFYWYRQILGQKVEFLVSFYNNEISEKSEIFDDQFSVERPDGSNFTLKIRSTKLEDSAMYFCASSRDIGTDTQYFGPGTRLTVL.